These 9 T cell receptor beta chains came from one sample sequenced in a study of patients and donors after allogeneic stem cell transplantation. TCRdb independently ran MiXCR on the RT-PCR reads; one entry per CDR3 protein. Of 20,000 to 25,000 distinct CDR3 sequences listed, around 28% are singletons. Sequencing used blood, either unsorted or a sorted T cell fraction (not recorded which). The receptors derive from a human donor who was either an allogeneic HSCT recipient or a stem cell or donor lymphocyte infusion donor (not recorded which). It is not recorded whose cells these are; they may come from a transplant donor.

The chain links TRBV5-1 to TRBJ1-6; D remains unclear. Germline V gene lookup returns CDR1 SGHRS and CDR2 YFSETQ. V lost 1 base, J lost 6 bases, and 8 bases lay in between. The CDR3 is 14 residues long. The CDR3 spells CASSLRTFNSPLHF. CDR3 DNA: TGCGCCAGCAGCTTGCGGACTTTTAATTCACCCCTCCACTTT.

The sample holds many counts of this clonotype. The V gene is TRBV6-5, the J gene TRBJ1-1; D unresolved. CDR3 length: 13 amino acids. Per germline, CDR1 MNHEY and CDR2 SVGAGI. Trimming stripped 6 bases from V and 5 bases from J, with 13 bases between. This chain's CDR3 is CASSTGLRTEAFF. The DNA of the CDR3 is TGTGCCAGCAGCACGGGCCTGCGGACTGAAGCTTTCTTT.

V gene TRBV20-1 combines with J gene TRBJ1-5, with D hard to call. There are 17 residues in the CDR3. V lost 2 bases and J 3 bases, leaving 20 bases between the germline ends. Germline assignment: CDR1 DFQATT and CDR2 SNEGSKA (reference sequence). The CDR3: CSARNEWKSGFNQPQHF. For the CDR3, the DNA is TGCAGTGCTAGAAACGAGTGGAAATCTGGATTCAATCAGCCCCAGCATTTT.

This clonotype showed up just a few times. The chain carries TRBV5-1 and TRBJ1-2; no clear D. CDR3 length: 14 amino acids. The V end lost 0 bases, the J end lost 4 bases, and 10 bases lay between the germline ends. CDR1 and CDR2 from the germline V gene are SGHRS and YFSETQ. The CDR3 region has the DNA TGCGCCAGCAGCTTGGTAGAGGGCGGCTATGGCTACACCTTC. Protein: CASSLVEGGYGYTF.

The V and J genes are TRBV6-5 and TRBJ1-2; the D is unclear. V was cut by 6 bases and J by 5 bases, with 16 bases left in between. The CDR3 length is 14 residues. The germline V gene encodes CDR1 MNHEY and CDR2 SVGAGI. CDR3 protein: CASRRSLDGYGYTF. CDR3 DNA: TGTGCCAGCAGGCGGTCCTTAGATGGGTATGGCTACACCTTC.

The rearrangement joins TRBV6-1 to TRBJ1-5; 7 nucleotides align to TRBD1. The CDR3 extends over 15 amino acids. J was trimmed by 3 bases and V by 6 bases; bases with no gene match: 8. Germline assignment: CDR1 MNHNS and CDR2 SASEGT. The CDR3 spells CASRTMTGFNQPQHF. CDR3 in DNA: TGTGCCAGCAGGACCATGACAGGGTTCAATCAGCCCCAGCATTTT.

This clonotype was observed at least ten times. The gene calls are TRBV5-4 and TRBJ2-3, with 12 bases aligning to TRBD2. This CDR3 is built from 19 residues. The ends lost 0 bases at V and 2 bases at J; junction bases unmatched: 10. Germline CDR1 is SGHNT and CDR2 is YYREEE (reference sequence). The chain's CDR3 is CASSLEGLAGGPNTDTQYF. Here the CDR3 DNA reads TGTGCCAGCAGCTTGGAAGGGCTAGCGGGGGGGCCGAACACAGATACGCAGTATTTT.

This chain uses TRBV7-9 with TRBJ1-5; D gene ambiguous. Germline CDR1 reads SEHNR; CDR2 reads FQNEAQ (reference sequence). The CDR3 loop spans 14 amino acids. The V end was cut by 4 bases, the J end by 1 base, with 8 bases between. CDR3 residues: CASSSTTSNQPQHF. CDR3 bases: TGTGCCAGCAGCTCGACAACAAGCAATCAGCCCCAGCATTTT.

A few counts support this clonotype. The chain combines TRBV4-3 with TRBJ2-3; 15 bases fit TRBD2. Germline V gives CDR1 LGHNA, CDR2 YSLEER. The CDR3 runs 19 residues. V trimming: 0 bases; J trimming: 1 base; junction bases outside the gene matches: 5. This CDR3 reads CASSQEGTSGGFRTDTQYF. The CDR3 DNA follows: TGCGCCAGCAGCCAAGAGGGGACTAGCGGGGGGTTTCGCACAGATACGCAGTATTTT.